This note documents a single T cell receptor beta chain sequence. The data stem from a study of blood T cell repertoires in COVID-19. Repertoires were generated with immunoSEQ multiplex PCR, while TCRdb's copy carries only in-frame clones and drops some. Of about 87,000 clones in the sample, around nine tenths were seen once. The V gene end was trimmed by 5 bases and the J gene end by 3 bases; junction bases not matched to a gene: 6. CDR1 is SGHNT, CDR2 YENEEA, per germline. This CDR3 region has 16 residues. This receptor was taken from a man aged 35 to 55 with acute or convalescent COVID-19. The specimen was peripheral blood. The rearrangement joins TRBV11-3 to TRBJ2-7, with 14 bases matching TRBD2. The CDR3 bases are TGTGCCAGCAGCCTAGGGACTAGCGGGAGTGACTACGAGCAGTACTTC. It yields the protein CASSLGTSGSDYEQYF.